This T cell receptor beta chain derives from a study of blood T cell repertoires in COVID-19 (dated by TCRdb to 2018 to 2020). Background on the whole study: Samples from collaborators originated in the United States, Italy and Spain and spanned both the acute and convalescent phases of COVID-19. The repertoires were released in a freely available public database intended as a resource for research on the immune response to SARS-CoV-2. HLA class I and class II types, where available, came from metadata supplied by the sample provider rather than from assay-based typing. Samples were obtained from the ongoing ImmuneRACE study (first 160 participants) and from over 1,000 subjects provided by 6 global collaborators. Sample metadata almost always included a de-identified subject ID, COVID-19 status, age in years and sex. Deeply sampled blood TCRbeta repertoires from subjects exposed to, actively infected with, or recovered from COVID-19 were included in the dataset. The prospective study material was composed of cDNA or gDNA derived from T cells, B-cell-depleted T cells, or PBMCs.

Of note for this clone: What antigen it recognizes has not been identified. Per-base qualities were not stored, and no clone one base away is much larger.

The immunoSEQ Assay, a bias-controlled multiplex PCR, was used to amplify TCRbeta CDR3 regions from genomic DNA. The paper's processing steps were these. Within the assay, amplification of reference gene primers was used to estimate how many nucleated cells each sample contained. To quantify the absolute abundance of each unique TCRbeta CDR3 rearrangement, sequence reads were collapsed and filtered. Productive Simpson clonality was computed per sample as the square root of Simpson's diversity index over productive rearrangements. TCRdb provides this immuneACCESS table in a form limited to in-frame rearrangements. Some clones are lacking; in checked studies, under half of them reflect an unresolved V gene, and why the rest are absent is not known. V, J and clone size derive from that table, while D and trimming were established from the DNA sequence. This sample has over 70,000 clones in its table, and 75% to 90% of those were observed once. The ten largest clones take up roughly a sixth of the sample.

Collaborating institutions collected whole blood in K2EDTA tubes following their own protocols. Collaborator samples were shipped for TCRbeta analysis as frozen whole blood, isolated PBMCs, or DNA extracted from either sample type. The CDR3 sequence holds 16 residues, the cysteine and phenylalanine included. Only the CDR3 DNA stays, 48 bases, in frame from base 1. As encoded in the germline V gene, CDR1 is SGHNT while CDR2 is YENEEA. V sheds 3 bases and J sheds 2 bases, leaving 14 bases between their ends. On the study overall, not on this receptor specifically: The quantity of clinical and demographic metadata differed by source and by participant and was supplied without curation.

The sequence joins TRBV11-3 to TRBJ1-5; 5 matching bases give a weak D call of TRBD1. Sequencing input: peripheral blood. The TCR sequence derives from a human donor in a cohort sampled during active COVID-19. The CDR3 protein sequence reads: CASSLGGGEGNQPQHF. The nucleotide sequence is given as TGTGCCAGCAGCTTGGGGGGGGGAGAGGGCAATCAGCCCCAGCATTTT.